These 10 T cell receptor beta chains came from one sample sequenced in a study of neoadjuvant nivolumab and ipilimumab in lung cancer. Some clones are missing from TCRdb's copy, which holds only in-frame ones; the method was immunoSEQ multiplex PCR. The repertoire has around 20,000 clones, over 70% of them found once; the top ten carry approximately 9%. The material was tumor tissue, obtained after neoadjuvant nivolumab, alone or with ipilimumab, at or shortly before surgery. The origin of the receptors is an adult with non-small cell lung cancer.

The V gene is TRBV7-3, the J gene TRBJ2-3; no firm D call. The ends were cut back, 2 bases at V and 5 bases at J, with 8 bases in the middle. The CDR3 totals 13 residues. Germline loops: CDR1 SGHTA, CDR2 FQGTGA. CDR3 bases: TGTGCCAGCAGCTTACTCTGGGGAGATACGCAGTATTTT. The encoded protein is CASSLLWGDTQYF.

The CDR3 DNA sequence: TGTGCCAGCAGCCGGGGGGGGGTTTCTTTCTACGAGCAGTACTTC. It codes for CASSRGGVSFYEQYF. This rearrangement joins TRBV5-4 to TRBJ2-7; the match to TRBD2 covers 8 bases. Germline assignment: CDR1 SGHNT and CDR2 YYREEE (reference sequence). J was trimmed by 3 bases and V by 4 bases; bases with no gene match: 9. The CDR3 runs to 15 residues.

In its sample, this clone was seen a few times. The chain uses TRBV4-1 and TRBJ1-5; TRBD1 agrees at 9 bases. The CDR3 is 14 residues long. Germline-derived CDR1 and CDR2 are MGHRA and YSYEKL. J lost 5 bases, V lost 3 bases, and 2 bases had no gene match. Written as DNA, the CDR3 is TGCGCCAGCAGCCACCGACAGGGGGATCAGCCCCAGCATTTT. Translation: CASSHRQGDQPQHF.

The chain is built from TRBV7-6 and TRBJ2-1, with D maybe TRBD1 (6 bases). This CDR3 has 13 residues. The germline V gene encodes CDR1 SGHVS and CDR2 FNYEAQ. V was pared by 3 bases and J by 5 bases, with 8 bases between. In nucleotides, the CDR3 is TGTGCCAGCAGCTTGACAGGTCACAATGAGCAGTTCTTC. This codes for CASSLTGHNEQFF.

This chain connects TRBV5-1 to TRBJ1-1, with TRBD1 matching over 9 bases. Germline V gives CDR1 SGHRS, CDR2 YFSETQ. The CDR3 runs 15 residues. V was clipped by 1 base and J by 6 bases; unmatched bases: 7. CDR3: CASSLSDRGGAEAFF. In DNA, the CDR3 is TGCGCCAGCAGCTTGTCGGACAGGGGAGGGGCTGAAGCTTTCTTT.

The chain employs TRBV29-1 and TRBJ1-1; D uncertain. The CDR3 has 12 amino acids. V was clipped by 4 bases and J by 1 base, with 7 bases between them. Germline CDR1 reads SQVTM; CDR2 reads ANQGSEA. As DNA, the CDR3 is TGCAGCGTTGGGGCAGGGAACACTGAAGCTTTCTTT. It yields the protein CSVGAGNTEAFF.

The chain recombines TRBV5-6 with TRBJ2-7, with no clear D. The V and J ends lost 0 bases and 5 bases respectively, with 15 bases between them. The CDR3 totals 15 residues. CDR1 SGHDT and CDR2 YYEEEE come from the germline V gene. CDR3 loop: CASSLGGKYGHEQYF. The CDR3 nucleotides read TGTGCCAGCAGCTTGGGGGGAAAATACGGCCACGAGCAGTACTTC.

The chain joins TRBV13 to TRBJ1-1; D ambiguous. This CDR3 is 13 amino acids long. The germline V gene encodes CDR1 PRHDT and CDR2 FYEKMQ (reference sequence). V dropped 7 bases and J dropped 8 bases, with 17 bases sitting between them. The CDR3, as DNA: TGTGCCAGCACCACCTTCCGGGAGGAGGAAGCTTTCTTT. It translates to CASTTFREEEAFF.

The chain links TRBV18 to TRBJ1-1; D uncertain. The V end was cut by 6 bases, the J end by 6 bases, with 20 bases between. Germline assignment: CDR1 KGHSH and CDR2 LQKENI. The CDR3 runs to 15 residues. In nucleotides, the CDR3 is TGTGCCAGCTCCCCGCTCGTAGTGGGAAGGGCTGAAGCTTTCTTT. Translation gives CASSPLVVGRAEAFF.

The chain uses TRBV14 and TRBJ1-2; D is unclear. The V and J ends lost 4 bases and 8 bases respectively, with 14 bases between them. Looked up from germline, CDR1 is SGHDN and CDR2 is FVKESK. This CDR3 contains 13 residues. CDR3 coding DNA: TGTGCCAGCAGCCCAGGCCCGGAAAGAGGCTACACCTTC. Translated, it gives CASSPGPERGYTF.